This T cell receptor beta chain was profiled in a study of patients and donors after allogeneic stem cell transplantation. TCRdb reprocessed the RT-PCR reads with MiXCR, giving one entry per CDR3 protein. The profile shows about 210,000 distinct CDR3 sequences, around two fifths of them singletons. This sequence was found in a human donor who was either an allogeneic HSCT recipient or a stem cell or donor lymphocyte infusion donor (not recorded which). It is not recorded whose cells these are; they may come from a transplant donor. The sequenced material came from blood, either unsorted or a sorted T cell fraction (not recorded which).

The CDR3 region is CASSSDRGVYNEQFF. The CDR3 bases are TGTGCCAGCAGTTCGGACAGGGGGGTCTACAATGAGCAGTTCTTC. This sequence joins TRBV12-3 or TRBV12-4 and TRBJ2-1; 10 bases align to TRBD1. The CDR3 runs 15 residues. J was trimmed by 3 bases and V by 4 bases; bases with no gene match: 3.